This is a list of T cell receptor beta chains from one sample in a study of T-cell reconstitution after alpha-beta-depleted transplantation in children. Via MiXCR, TCRdb re-called the PCR reads, giving one row per CDR3 protein. The sample has roughly 570,000 distinct CDR3 sequences; 25% to 30% are singletons. This specimen was PBMCs, taken before TCRalphabeta/CD19-depleted stem cell transplant. These receptor sequences come from a boy under two years old with Wiskott-Aldrich syndrome, due to receive a stem cell transplant. CDR3s include the opening cysteine and the closing phenylalanine or tryptophan. The order of the fields is V gene, J gene, CDR3 protein.

V gene: TRBV6-5
J gene: TRBJ2-1
CDR3 protein: CASSHRGSSYNEQFF

V gene: TRBV27
J gene: TRBJ1-3
CDR3 protein: CAWPGWGGNTIYF

V gene: TRBV5-1
J gene: TRBJ2-3
CDR3 protein: CATASGYTDTQYF

V gene: TRBV6-5
J gene: TRBJ1-3
CDR3 protein: CASSYDRNTIYF

V gene: TRBV20-1
J gene: TRBJ2-1
CDR3 protein: CSAIAPAGGPNEQFF

V gene: TRBV24-1
J gene: TRBJ2-1
CDR3 protein: CATSDDNEQFF

V gene: TRBV20-1
J gene: TRBJ2-3
CDR3 protein: CSAGYTDTQYF

V gene: TRBV10-3
J gene: TRBJ2-3
CDR3 protein: CAISESGAGLGGTDTQYF

V gene: TRBV27
J gene: TRBJ2-7
CDR3 protein: CASSPGRRDYEQYF

V gene: TRBV29-1
J gene: TRBJ2-1
CDR3 protein: CSASRLGAGDNEQFF

V gene: TRBV10-3
J gene: TRBJ2-1
CDR3 protein: CAISEAAGGPGSEQFF

V gene: TRBV10-1
J gene: TRBJ2-1
CDR3 protein: CASSTGLAGLNEQFF

V gene: TRBV7-9
J gene: TRBJ1-2
CDR3 protein: CASSHGTDGYTF

V gene: TRBV20-1
J gene: TRBJ2-1
CDR3 protein: CSALGGGSSYNEQFF

V gene: TRBV7-2
J gene: TRBJ1-2
CDR3 protein: CASSFRRQGRANYGYTF

V gene: TRBV12-3/TRBV12-4
J gene: TRBJ2-1
CDR3 protein: CASSRLAGGPREQFF